The 30 T cell receptor beta chains given below trace back to one sample, sequenced in a study of shared clonotypes between healthy human individuals. The table came from immunoSEQ multiplex PCR; TCRdb's copy has only in-frame clones and leaves some out. The sample records 2 million to 2.5 million clones, roughly 92% being singletons. Material for sequencing was naive CD4+ T cells from PBMCs. Specified subset: CD45RA+ positively selected. These receptors came from a man younger than 35 in good health. Some clones in this sample may be carry-over from other donors' samples.

The table lists this clone with a count of one. The rearrangement joins TRBV29-1 to TRBJ1-3; D unresolved. The germline V and J ends were trimmed by 6 bases and 4 bases, with 7 bases remaining between them. The CDR3 extends over 11 amino acids. In germline, CDR1 is SQVTM, CDR2 ANQGSEA. The CDR3 region has the DNA TGCAGCGTAATGGAGGGAAACACCATATATTTT. Protein sequence: CSVMEGNTIYF.

The chain combines TRBV10-1 with TRBJ2-7; 7 nucleotides align to TRBD1. The V segment lost 3 bases and the J segment 9 bases; nucleotides outside the gene matches: 11. There are 14 residues in the CDR3. The germline V gene has CDR1 WNHNN and CDR2 SYGVQD (reference sequence). This CDR3 is CASSDRDSPYVQYF. The DNA for the CDR3 is TGCGCCAGCAGTGATAGGGACAGCCCCTATGTGCAGTACTTC.

This chain joins TRBV5-1 and TRBJ2-3; no reliable D call. There are 14 residues in the CDR3. The V end lost 0 bases, the J end lost 2 bases, and 7 bases lay between the germline ends. Looked up from germline, CDR1 is SGHRS and CDR2 is YFSETQ. The CDR3 protein is CASSLVAYTDTQYF. In DNA, the CDR3 is TGCGCCAGCAGCTTGGTCGCCTACACAGATACGCAGTATTTT.

This rearrangement joins TRBV9 to TRBJ2-5; D unclear. The CDR3 sequence is 14 residues long. Germline CDR1 reads SGDLS; CDR2 reads YYNGEE. Deletions cut 0 bases from V and 2 bases from J, with 8 bases between. CDR3 residues: CASSVGAQQETQYF. In DNA form, the CDR3 reads TGTGCCAGCAGCGTAGGGGCGCAGCAAGAGACCCAGTACTTC.

The rearrangement uses TRBV4-1 and TRBJ2-5; D remains ambiguous. CDR3 size: 14 residues. CDR1 is MGHRA and CDR2 is YSYEKL in the germline V gene. The V and J ends lost 1 base and 5 bases respectively, with 11 bases between them. The CDR3 region is CASSQVGLGETQYF. The CDR3, as DNA: TGCGCCAGCAGCCAAGTCGGGTTGGGGGAGACCCAGTACTTC.

The V call is TRBV6-5, the J call TRBJ2-1, with TRBD2 identical over 7 bases. CDR1 MNHEY and CDR2 SVGAGI come from the germline V gene. Trimming took 2 bases from V and 5 from J; bases not matched to a gene: 6. The CDR3 is 15 residues long. CDR3 sequence reads: CASSYIAGEHNEQFF. The CDR3 nucleotides read TGTGCCAGCAGTTACATTGCGGGAGAGCACAATGAGCAGTTCTTC.

This chain joins TRBV7-2 and TRBJ2-1, with D possibly being TRBD2 (6 bases). The germline V gene encodes CDR1 SGHTA and CDR2 FQGNSA. Trimming shortened V by 0 bases and J by 3 bases, and 9 bases separated the two germline ends. This CDR3 is 15 amino acids long. CDR3 bases: TGTGCCAGCAGCTTAGCGGGAGGACACTACAATGAGCAGTTCTTC. This translates into CASSLAGGHYNEQFF.

The gene calls are TRBV5-1 and TRBJ2-7; tentative D call: TRBD2 (6 bases). The CDR3 is 16 amino acids. Looked up from germline, CDR1 is SGHRS and CDR2 is YFSETQ. Trimming shortened V by 0 bases and J by 11 bases, and 24 bases separated the two germline ends. The CDR3 nucleotides are TGCGCCAGCAGCTTGGCCAGGGCAGACTTGGGACTTCGTAAGTACTTC. Translation gives CASSLARADLGLRKYF.

This rearrangement joins TRBV28 to TRBJ1-5; D gene ambiguous. The length of the CDR3 is 18 residues. Trimming took 6 bases from V and 5 from J, leaving 26 bases between them. The germline V gene has CDR1 MDHEN and CDR2 SYDVKM. CDR3 sequence reads: CASSRAFWTSGVHQPQHF. CDR3 sequence (DNA): TGTGCCAGCAGCCGTGCCTTTTGGACCTCCGGGGTTCATCAGCCCCAGCATTTT.

This sequence joins TRBV11-2 and TRBJ1-1; 7 bases are shared with TRBD1. The V gene end was trimmed by 2 bases and the J gene end by 5 bases; junction bases not matched to a gene: 5. CDR3 length: 14 residues. CDR1 is SGHAT and CDR2 is FQNNGV in the germline V gene. CDR3 sequence (DNA): TGTGCCAGCAGCTTAAACAGGGGCAGGACTGAAGCTTTCTTT. It encodes CASSLNRGRTEAFF.

The chain has TRBV30 and TRBJ1-5, with D hard to call. Germline V CDR1 and CDR2: GTSNPN, SVGIG (reference sequence). CDR3 length equals 17 residues. Deletions cut 0 bases from V and 0 bases from J, with 15 bases between. The CDR3 loop reads CAWSVLRSGNSNQPQHF. As DNA, the CDR3 is TGTGCCTGGAGTGTACTCAGGTCGGGGAATAGCAATCAGCCCCAGCATTTT.

This rearrangement joins TRBV7-8 to TRBJ1-1, with 10 bases identical to TRBD1. With 5 bases clipped from V and 1 base from J, the junction kept 7 bases outside the gene matches. The CDR3 has 16 residues. From germline, CDR1 is SGHVS and CDR2 FQNEAQ. The CDR3 loop is CASSARQGAANTEAFF. The CDR3 bases are TGTGCCAGCAGCGCACGACAGGGGGCGGCGAACACTGAAGCTTTCTTT.

This clone was found once. The V call is TRBV29-1, the J call TRBJ1-5; D is perhaps TRBD1 (6 bases). Between the trimmed V and J ends, which lost 4 bases and 3 bases, there was a span of 10 bases. The CDR3 has 13 amino acids. Per germline, CDR1 SQVTM and CDR2 ANQGSEA. Written as DNA, the CDR3 is TGCAGCGTTGTGGACAGTCCCAATCAGCCCCAGCATTTT. This encodes CSVVDSPNQPQHF.

The V gene is TRBV6-5, the J gene TRBJ2-7, with TRBD1 as a possible D gene (6 bases). CDR1 and CDR2 from the germline V gene are MNHEY and SVGAGI. V lost 0 bases and J lost 2, with 11 bases in between. The CDR3 spans 15 residues. The CDR3 DNA reads TGTGCCAGCAGTTACTCGGGCAGGGACACCTACGAGCAGTACTTC. Its protein is CASSYSGRDTYEQYF.

The chain has TRBV5-1 and TRBJ2-2; 9 bases map to TRBD1. With 0 bases clipped from V and 4 bases from J, the junction kept 7 bases outside the gene matches. The CDR3 loop spans 17 amino acids. Germline V CDR1 and CDR2: SGHRS, YFSETQ. The CDR3 sequence: CASSLDTGTGSTGELFF. The CDR3 DNA reads TGCGCCAGCAGCTTGGACACCGGGACAGGGAGCACCGGGGAGCTGTTTTTT. Full variable domain (rest looked up from reference TRBV5-1 and TRBJ2-2): KAGVTQTPRYLIKTRGQQVTLSCSPISGHRSVSWYQQTPGQGLQFLFEYFSETQRNKGNFPGRFSGRQFSNSRSEMNVSTLELGDSALYLCASSLDTGTGSTGELFFGEGSRLTVL.

As for this clone: Within the sample, other DNA sequences also encode this same CDR3. This chain uses TRBV5-4 with TRBJ1-2; D unclear. The germline V gene has CDR1 SGHNT and CDR2 YYREEE (reference sequence). V gave up 0 bases and J gave up 1 base, with 7 bases separating them. The length of the CDR3 is 14 residues. This CDR3 reads CASSLAGNNYGYTF. The CDR3 DNA follows: TGTGCCAGCAGCTTGGCCGGGAATAACTATGGCTACACCTTC.

V is TRBV2 and J is TRBJ2-5; TRBD2 matches at 10 bases. This CDR3 comprises 15 residues. V gave up 7 bases and J gave up 4 bases; unmatched junction bases: 9. Germline V gives CDR1 SNHLY, CDR2 FYNNEI. CDR3 sequence: CASMLAGVRSETQYF. CDR3 DNA: TGTGCCAGCATGCTAGCGGGAGTGAGATCAGAGACCCAGTACTTC.

The chain is built from TRBV29-1 and TRBJ1-2; perhaps TRBD1 as D (5 bases). Looked up from germline, CDR1 is SQVTM and CDR2 is ANQGSEA. Trimming cost V 1 base and J 3 bases, with 18 bases left between them. The CDR3 is made up of 16 amino acids. Here the CDR3 DNA reads TGCAGCGTTGAAGCCCAGGGAGGGCCCCGCTACTATGGCTACACCTTC. Encoded protein: CSVEAQGGPRYYGYTF.

The V and J genes are TRBV2 and TRBJ2-3, with D possibly being TRBD1 or TRBD2 (6 bases each). The V gene lost 6 bases and the J gene lost 6 bases, with 19 bases spanning the gap. The CDR3 runs 15 residues. CDR1 SNHLY and CDR2 FYNNEI come from the germline V gene. The CDR3 reads CASRGEEGQWDTQYF. The CDR3 region has the DNA TGTGCCAGCAGGGGGGAGGAGGGACAATGGGATACGCAGTATTTT.

The chain employs TRBV18 and TRBJ2-2; TRBD2 aligns across 9 bases. Germline trimming cut 5 bases from V and 6 bases from J; bases unmatched to any gene: 4. Germline V gene lookup returns CDR1 KGHSH and CDR2 LQKENI. The CDR3 is made up of 14 amino acids. CDR3 nucleotide sequence: TGTGCCAGCTCAGGAGGGACTAGCTCCGGGGAGCTGTTTTTT. Its translation is CASSGGTSSGELFF.

The chain couples TRBV30 to TRBJ2-3; 7 bases match TRBD2. CDR3 length equals 14 residues. The germline V gene encodes CDR1 GTSNPN and CDR2 SVGIG (reference sequence). V was pared by 1 base and J by 3 bases, with 4 bases of the junction left unmatched. The chain's CDR3 is CAWSELAVTDTQYF. DNA of the CDR3: TGTGCCTGGAGTGAGCTAGCGGTAACAGATACGCAGTATTTT.

The rearrangement links TRBV10-1 to TRBJ1-4; D possibly corresponds to TRBD1 (6 bases). V lost 4 bases, J lost 4 bases, and 22 bases lay in between. The CDR3 is made up of 18 amino acids. Looked up from germline, CDR1 is WNHNN and CDR2 is SYGVQD (reference sequence). CDR3 in DNA: TGCGCCAGCAGTGTGGGGCCACAGGGTTCCTCGCGTAATGAAAAACTGTTTTTT. It yields the protein CASSVGPQGSSRNEKLFF.

V usage is TRBV15 and J usage is TRBJ2-7; D is unclear. The CDR3 loop spans 15 amino acids. Germline loops: CDR1 LNHNV, CDR2 YYDKDF (reference sequence). The V gene lost 0 bases and the J gene lost 3 bases, with 12 bases spanning the gap. CDR3 in amino acids: CATSRDSRAHYEQYF. The CDR3 DNA is TGTGCCACCAGCAGAGATTCTCGAGCTCACTACGAGCAGTACTTC.

V and J are TRBV18 and TRBJ2-1, with D perhaps being TRBD1 or TRBD2 (7 bases each). The CDR3 covers 15 residues. In germline, CDR1 is KGHSH, CDR2 LQKENI. V was clipped by 1 base and J by 8 bases, with 15 bases between them. Written as DNA, the CDR3 is TGTGCCAGCTCACCACGGCAACAGGGGAGGGATGAGCAGTTCTTC. Protein product: CASSPRQQGRDEQFF.

This clone was recorded only once. Additional DNA sequences in this sample encode the identical CDR3. V usage is TRBV27 and J usage is TRBJ1-5, with D possibly matching TRBD1 (6 bases). In germline, CDR1 is MNHEY, CDR2 SMNVEV (reference sequence). This CDR3 comprises 14 residues. V lost 2 bases to trimming and J lost 1 base, with 6 bases between them. CDR3 coding DNA: TGTGCCAGCAGTTTAACAGGGAGCAATCAGCCCCAGCATTTT. It translates to CASSLTGSNQPQHF.

V usage is TRBV29-1 and J usage is TRBJ1-1; D is unresolved. Per germline, CDR1 SQVTM and CDR2 ANQGSEA. This CDR3 has 10 residues. Trimming pared 7 bases from V and 7 bases from J, leaving 10 bases between. The CDR3 loop is CSADTVEAFF. As DNA, the CDR3 is TGCAGCGCCGACACTGTTGAAGCTTTCTTT. Complete variable domain (other parts from reference TRBV29-1 and TRBJ1-1): SAVISQKPSRDICQRGTSLTIQCQVDSQVTMMFWYRQQPGQSLTLIATANQGSEATYESGFVIDKFPISRPNLTFSTLTVSNMSPEDSSIYLCSADTVEAFFGQGTRLTVV.

The gene calls are TRBV5-1 and TRBJ2-1; TRBD2 matches at 15 bases. Germline CDR1 is SGHRS and CDR2 is YFSETQ. The CDR3 length is 16 residues. The V gene end was trimmed by 4 bases and the J gene end by 10 bases; junction bases not matched to a gene: 9. CDR3 protein: CASSRGLAGGRGEQFF. For the CDR3, the DNA is TGCGCCAGCAGCCGGGGACTAGCGGGAGGCCGGGGAGAGCAGTTCTTC. Using reference TRBV5-1 and TRBJ2-1 for the parts outside the CDR3, the full variable domain is KAGVTQTPRYLIKTRGQQVTLSCSPISGHRSVSWYQQTPGQGLQFLFEYFSETQRNKGNFPGRFSGRQFSNSRSEMNVSTLELGDSALYLCASSRGLAGGRGEQFFGPGTRLTVL.

This clone has a handful of counts. At the DNA level, this CDR3 is encoded by other sequences in the same sample as well. The V call is TRBV5-1, the J call TRBJ1-1; 7 bases fit TRBD1. CDR1 is SGHRS and CDR2 is YFSETQ in the germline V gene. V lost 0 bases, J lost 4 bases, and 3 bases stayed unmatched. This CDR3 spans 14 amino acids. The CDR3 is CASSLEGAGTEAFF. CDR3 nucleotides: TGCGCCAGCAGCTTGGAGGGGGCCGGCACTGAAGCTTTCTTT. Looking up the rest from reference TRBV5-1 and TRBJ1-1 gives the full variable domain: KAGVTQTPRYLIKTRGQQVTLSCSPISGHRSVSWYQQTPGQGLQFLFEYFSETQRNKGNFPGRFSGRQFSNSRSEMNVSTLELGDSALYLCASSLEGAGTEAFFGQGTRLTVV.

The chain has TRBV18 and TRBJ2-7; D possibly matches TRBD1 or TRBD2 (6 bases each). V lost 5 bases and J lost 2, with 28 bases in between. Germline V gene lookup returns CDR1 KGHSH and CDR2 LQKENI. This CDR3 has 19 amino acids. CDR3 nucleotide sequence: TGTGCCAGCTCAATGAGACCGGACAGATGGGGGGATGAGGCCTACGAGCAGTACTTC. It encodes CASSMRPDRWGDEAYEQYF.

The chain carries TRBV5-1 and TRBJ2-7; no reliable D call. V gave up 3 bases and J gave up 2 bases, with 9 bases separating them. Germline V gene sequence: CDR1 SGHRS, CDR2 YFSETQ. The CDR3 has 13 amino acids. CDR3 nucleotide sequence: TGCGCCAGCAGCTCCTCCCCGGCCTACGAGCAGTACTTC. Translated, it gives CASSSSPAYEQYF.